This is a list of T cell receptor beta chains from one sample in a study of control samples from healthy donors and cancer patients. Libraries were prepared by immunoSEQ multiplex PCR; TCRdb keeps only in-frame clonotypes and omits some of them. Seen here are 25,000 to 30,000 clones, roughly 85% observed once, and the top ten hold approximately 6.9%. Sequencing used PBMCs. All receptors come from a woman in her fifties or sixties with head and neck cancer. The CDR3 runs from the conserved cysteine through the conserved F or W. The D gene is left open where the match is weak. Clone size, where shown, is once, few, many, or a class for clones that have expanded.

DNA	CDR3	D	size	V	J
TGTGCCAGCAGCGTGATACCGGGACTAGCGGGGGGGCCCCATGAGCAGTTCTTC	CASSVIPGLAGGPHEQFF	TRBD2	few	TRBV9	TRBJ2-1
TGTGCCAGCAGCCAGGGGGGGTCCAGCTCCTACGAGCAGTACTTC	CASSQGGSSSYEQYF	.	once	TRBV11-3	TRBJ2-7
TGTGCCAGCAGCGTCGGGACTCTCCTAGAGACCCAGTACTTC	CASSVGTLLETQYF	.	.	TRBV9	TRBJ2-5
TGTGCCAGCAGTTACCGCCTTGATCAGCCCCAGCATTTT	CASSYRLDQPQHF	.	.	TRBV6-5	TRBJ1-5
TGTGCCAGCAGCTTCCCCTCTGGGGCGGGAGGGATATTCGAGCAGTACTTC	CASSFPSGAGGIFEQYF	TRBD2	.	TRBV7-9	TRBJ2-7
TGCGCCAGCATTGGAGCCCATCTGGCGGGCGGGGAGCTGTTTTTT	CASIGAHLAGGELFF	.	.	TRBV10-2	TRBJ2-2
TGTGCCAGCAGCTTAGGACATAGTGAAAAACTGTTTTTT	CASSLGHSEKLFF	.	.	TRBV11-2	TRBJ1-4
TGTGCCAGCCCCAACAGACGGCTAGCGGGGGTGGTCTACGAGCAGTACTTC	CASPNRRLAGVVYEQYF	TRBD2	.	TRBV7-4	TRBJ2-7
TGTGCCAGCTCACCACGGGACAGGGACCAGCCCCAGCATTTT	CASSPRDRDQPQHF	TRBD1	.	TRBV18	TRBJ1-5
TGTGCCAGCAGCCCCGGGACGGCGGGCTACACCTTC	CASSPGTAGYTF	.	once	TRBV7-9	TRBJ1-2
TGCAGCGTTGAAGGGGCCCACGGGGAGCTGTTTTTT	CSVEGAHGELFF	.	.	TRBV29-1	TRBJ2-2
TGTGCCAGCAGTGGGGTATTTGGAAACACCATATATTTT	CASSGVFGNTIYF	.	.	TRBV2	TRBJ1-3
TGTGCCAGTAGTATACCGGGACTGGGTTTGGGCACTGAAGCTTTCTTT	CASSIPGLGLGTEAFF	.	.	TRBV19	TRBJ1-1
TGTGCCAGCAGCTTGGAGGGGGCAGGGAATCAGCCCCAGCATTTT	CASSLEGAGNQPQHF	TRBD1	.	TRBV5-5	TRBJ1-5
TGTGCCAGCAGCTTAGGGGGGGACAGGGGGCCAGATACGCAGTATTTT	CASSLGGDRGPDTQYF	TRBD1	.	TRBV11-3	TRBJ2-3
TGTGCCAGCAGCGCAAACTCCGGGTCAACTGAAGCTTTCTTT	CASSANSGSTEAFF	.	.	TRBV6-5	TRBJ1-1
TGTGCCAGCTCACCACCATCCCAAGAGACCCAGTACTTC	CASSPPSQETQYF	.	.	TRBV18	TRBJ2-5
TGTGCCAGCAGGCACCGGGACAGGGACAGATATGGCTACACCTTC	CASRHRDRDRYGYTF	TRBD1	.	TRBV6-6	TRBJ1-2
TGTGCCAGCAGACATGGGCATCTCACTGAAGCTTTCTTT	CASRHGHLTEAFF	.	.	TRBV3-1/TRBV3-2	TRBJ1-1
TGTGCCAGCAGCTGGGAGGGGGTCCTCACAGATACGCAGTATTTT	CASSWEGVLTDTQYF	.	.	TRBV5-6	TRBJ2-3
TGTGCCTGGATAGGGCGGGAGGGGCCGCGGTTCGATGAGCAGTTCTTC	CAWIGREGPRFDEQFF	TRBD2	once	TRBV30	TRBJ2-1
TGTGCCAGCAGCTTGGCGCCTTGGACAGGGGGCGATGGCTACACCTTC	CASSLAPWTGGDGYTF	TRBD1	once	TRBV5-5	TRBJ1-2
TGTGCCAGCAGGCTGGAAGGCCATGCCGGGGAGCTGTTTTTT	CASRLEGHAGELFF	.	.	TRBV2	TRBJ2-2
TGTGCCAGCAGCCCCTTTGGTGGGTCAGGGGACACCGGGGAGCTGTTTTTT	CASSPFGGSGDTGELFF	.	.	TRBV3-1/TRBV3-2	TRBJ2-2
TGTGCCAGCAGTGAAGTTGGCGTCGGGAACACCATATATTTT	CASSEVGVGNTIYF	.	.	TRBV6-1	TRBJ1-3
TGCAGCGTTGAAGATCCAATGAAGAACCCTCAGTTCTTC	CSVEDPMKNPQFF	.	.	TRBV29-1	TRBJ2-1
TGTGCCAGCAGCTTAGATCCCCTTTCGACAGTCTTTTCTAGCTATGGCTACACCTTC	CASSLDPLSTVFSSYGYTF	.	.	TRBV11-2	TRBJ1-2
TGTGCCAGCAGCTTGGAGGGGACAGGGGGAAGCTACACCTTC	CASSLEGTGGSYTF	TRBD1	.	TRBV5-4	TRBJ1-2
TGTGCCAGCAGCTTAGTATCGGGGGGGAGCACAGATACGCAGTATTTT	CASSLVSGGSTDTQYF	TRBD2	.	TRBV7-2	TRBJ2-3
TGTGCCATCAGTGAGTCGGGGTTAGGGGGGACCGGGGCCAACGTCCTGACTTTC	CAISESGLGGTGANVLTF	.	once	TRBV10-3	TRBJ2-6
TGTGCCAGCAGCCAGACAGGGGGTCGGGCGGATACGCAGTATTTT	CASSQTGGRADTQYF	TRBD1	.	TRBV3-1/TRBV3-2	TRBJ2-3